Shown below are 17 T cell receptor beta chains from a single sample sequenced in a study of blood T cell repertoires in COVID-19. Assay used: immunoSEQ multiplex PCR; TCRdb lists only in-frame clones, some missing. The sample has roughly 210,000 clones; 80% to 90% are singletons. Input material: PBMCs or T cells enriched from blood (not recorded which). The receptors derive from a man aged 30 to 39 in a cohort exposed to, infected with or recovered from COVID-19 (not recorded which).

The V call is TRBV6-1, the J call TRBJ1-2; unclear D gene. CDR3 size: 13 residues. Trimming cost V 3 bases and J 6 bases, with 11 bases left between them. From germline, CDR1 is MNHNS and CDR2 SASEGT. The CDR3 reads CASSDRIQDGYTF. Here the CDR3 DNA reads TGTGCCAGCAGTGACAGGATTCAGGATGGCTACACCTTC.

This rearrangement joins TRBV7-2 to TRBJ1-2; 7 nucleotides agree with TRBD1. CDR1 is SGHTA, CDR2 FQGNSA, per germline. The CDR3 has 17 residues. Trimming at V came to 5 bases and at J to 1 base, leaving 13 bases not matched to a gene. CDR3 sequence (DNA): TGTGCCAGCAGCCTTAGCCGGGACAGATTATTTAACTATGGCTACACCTTC. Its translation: CASSLSRDRLFNYGYTF. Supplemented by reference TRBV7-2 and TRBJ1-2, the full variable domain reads GAGVSQSPSNKVTEKGKDVELRCDPISGHTALYWYRQSLGQGLEFLIYFQGNSAPDKSGLPSDRFSAERTGGSVSTLTIQRTQQEDSAVYLCASSLSRDRLFNYGYTFGSGTRLTVV.

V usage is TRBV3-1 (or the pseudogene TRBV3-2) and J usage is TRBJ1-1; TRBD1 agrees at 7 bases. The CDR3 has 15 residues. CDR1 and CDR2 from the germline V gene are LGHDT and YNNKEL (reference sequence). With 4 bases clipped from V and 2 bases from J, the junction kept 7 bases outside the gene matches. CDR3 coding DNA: TGTGCCAGCAGCCCCCTCCAGGGGGTAAACACTGAAGCTTTCTTT. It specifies CASSPLQGVNTEAFF.

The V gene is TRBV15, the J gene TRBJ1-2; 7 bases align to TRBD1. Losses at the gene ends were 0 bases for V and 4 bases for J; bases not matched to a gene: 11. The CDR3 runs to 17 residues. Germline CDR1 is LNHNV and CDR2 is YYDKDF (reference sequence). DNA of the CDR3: TGTGCCACCAGCAGAGAACCTACAGGGGTTGGTAGCTATGGCTACACCTTC. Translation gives CATSREPTGVGSYGYTF.

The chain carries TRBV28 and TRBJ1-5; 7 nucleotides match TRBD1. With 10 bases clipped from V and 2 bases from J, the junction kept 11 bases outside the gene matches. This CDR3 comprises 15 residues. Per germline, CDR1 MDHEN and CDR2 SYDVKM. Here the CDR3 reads CATREGALGNQPQHF. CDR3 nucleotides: TGTGCCACGCGGGAGGGGGCGTTAGGCAATCAGCCCCAGCATTTT.

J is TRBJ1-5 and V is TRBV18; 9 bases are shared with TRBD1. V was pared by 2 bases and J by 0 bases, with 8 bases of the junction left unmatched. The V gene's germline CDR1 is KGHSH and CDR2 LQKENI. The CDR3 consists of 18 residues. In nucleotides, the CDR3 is TGTGCCAGCTCACCAATTGACAGGGGGGTATCTAGCAATCAGCCCCAGCATTTT. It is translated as CASSPIDRGVSSNQPQHF.

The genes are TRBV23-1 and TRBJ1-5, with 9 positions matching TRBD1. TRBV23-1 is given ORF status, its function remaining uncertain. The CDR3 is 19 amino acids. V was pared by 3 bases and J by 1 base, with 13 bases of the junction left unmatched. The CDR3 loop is CASSQSGTGPYESNQPQHF. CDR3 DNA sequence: TGCGCCAGCAGTCAGTCCGGGACAGGGCCCTACGAAAGCAATCAGCCCCAGCATTTT.

CDR3 DNA: TGTGCCAGCAGCTTATCCGGGAGCTCGGCTCCCACAGATACGCAGTATTTT. Translated, it gives CASSLSGSSAPTDTQYF. The genes are TRBV7-9 and TRBJ2-3, with D possibly matching TRBD2 (6 bases). Trimming took 2 bases from V and 2 from J, leaving 17 bases between them. This CDR3 comprises 17 residues. CDR1 SEHNR and CDR2 FQNEAQ come from the germline V gene (reference sequence).

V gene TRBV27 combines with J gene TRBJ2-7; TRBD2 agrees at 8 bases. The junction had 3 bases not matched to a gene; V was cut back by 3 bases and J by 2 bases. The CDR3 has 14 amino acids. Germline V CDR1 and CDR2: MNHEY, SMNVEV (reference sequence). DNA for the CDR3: TGTGCCAGCAGTTTCCGGGAGGGCCCCTACGAGCAGTACTTC. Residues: CASSFREGPYEQYF.

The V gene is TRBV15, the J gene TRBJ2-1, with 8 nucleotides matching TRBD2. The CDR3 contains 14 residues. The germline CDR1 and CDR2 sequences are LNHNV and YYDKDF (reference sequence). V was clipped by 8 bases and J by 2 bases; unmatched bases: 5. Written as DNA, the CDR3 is TGTGCCACCGAGCGGGAGAGAACCTACAATGAGCAGTTCTTC. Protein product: CATERERTYNEQFF. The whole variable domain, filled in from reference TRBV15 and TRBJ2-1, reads DAMVIQNPRYQVTQFGKPVTLSCSQTLNHNVMYWYQQKSSQAPKLLFHYYDKDFNNEADTPDNFQSRRPNTSFCFLDIRSPGLGDTAMYLCATERERTYNEQFFGPGTRLTVL.

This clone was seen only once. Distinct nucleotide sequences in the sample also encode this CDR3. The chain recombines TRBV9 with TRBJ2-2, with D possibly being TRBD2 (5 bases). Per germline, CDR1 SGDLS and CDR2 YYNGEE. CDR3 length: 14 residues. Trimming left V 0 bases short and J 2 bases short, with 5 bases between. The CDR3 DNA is TGTGCCAGCAGCGTAGCGGGAAACACCGGGGAGCTGTTTTTT. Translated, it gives CASSVAGNTGELFF. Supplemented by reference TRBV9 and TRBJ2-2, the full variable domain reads DSGVTQTPKHLITATGQRVTLRCSPRSGDLSVYWYQQSLDQGLQFLIQYYNGEERAKGNILERFSAQQFPDLHSELNLSSLELGDSALYFCASSVAGNTGELFFGEGSRLTVL.

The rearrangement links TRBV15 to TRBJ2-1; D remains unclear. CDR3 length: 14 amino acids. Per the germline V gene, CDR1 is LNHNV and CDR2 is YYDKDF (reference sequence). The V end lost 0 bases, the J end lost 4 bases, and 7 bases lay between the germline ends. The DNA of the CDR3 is TGTGCCACCAGCAGAGAAAGGCGGTACAATGAGCAGTTCTTC. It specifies CATSRERRYNEQFF.

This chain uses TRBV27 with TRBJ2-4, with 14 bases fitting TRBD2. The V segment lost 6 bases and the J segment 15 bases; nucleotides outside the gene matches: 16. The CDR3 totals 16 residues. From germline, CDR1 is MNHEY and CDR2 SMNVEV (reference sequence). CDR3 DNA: TGTGCCAGCAGCGACCCTGGGACTAGCGGGAGTTTACGGATGTACTTC. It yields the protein CASSDPGTSGSLRMYF.

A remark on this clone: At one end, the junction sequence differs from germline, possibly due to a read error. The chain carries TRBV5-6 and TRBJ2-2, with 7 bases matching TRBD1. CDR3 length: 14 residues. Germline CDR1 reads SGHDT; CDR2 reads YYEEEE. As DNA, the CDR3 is TGTGCCAGCAGAACGACAGGGAACCCCGGGGAGCTGTTTTTT. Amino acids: CASRTTGNPGELFF.

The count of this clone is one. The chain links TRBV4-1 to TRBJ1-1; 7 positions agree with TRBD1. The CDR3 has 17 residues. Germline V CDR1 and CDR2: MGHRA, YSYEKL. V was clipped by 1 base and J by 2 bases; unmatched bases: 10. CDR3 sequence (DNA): TGCGCCAGCAGCCAAGCGAGGGCTAGGGGGCTTAACACTGAAGCTTTCTTT. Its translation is CASSQARARGLNTEAFF.

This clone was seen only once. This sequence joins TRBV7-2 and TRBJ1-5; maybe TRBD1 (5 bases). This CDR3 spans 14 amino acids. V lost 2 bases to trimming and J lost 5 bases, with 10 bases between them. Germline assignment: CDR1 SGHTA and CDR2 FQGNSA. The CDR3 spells CASSLQGRDQPQHF. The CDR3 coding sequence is TGTGCCAGCAGCTTACAGGGAAGGGATCAGCCCCAGCATTTT. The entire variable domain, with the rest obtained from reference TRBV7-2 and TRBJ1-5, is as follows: GAGVSQSPSNKVTEKGKDVELRCDPISGHTALYWYRQSLGQGLEFLIYFQGNSAPDKSGLPSDRFSAERTGGSVSTLTIQRTQQEDSAVYLCASSLQGRDQPQHFGDGTRLSIL.

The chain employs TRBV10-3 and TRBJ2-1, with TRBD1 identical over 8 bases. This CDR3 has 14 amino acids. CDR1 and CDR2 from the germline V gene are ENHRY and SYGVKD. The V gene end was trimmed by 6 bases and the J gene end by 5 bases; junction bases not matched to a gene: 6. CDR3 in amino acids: CAIRSDRAHNEQFF. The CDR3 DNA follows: TGTGCCATCAGGTCGGACAGGGCTCACAATGAGCAGTTCTTC.